This T cell receptor beta chain was found in a study of cytomegalovirus exposure and HLA in healthy donors (dated by TCRdb to 2016 to 2017). For the study in its entirety: In an earlier analysis of about 560 of the donors, about 270 Gb of sequence data and just under 120 million unique TCR beta sequences from about 179 million T cells were reported. Genome-wide SNP genotypes for about 65% of the roughly 700 donors were used in a later genetic analysis, which treated that subset as a discovery cohort. Donor age, sex, ethnicity and CMV serostatus were compiled alongside the repertoire data. In a later analysis, previously published TCR beta repertoires from roughly 710 donors were re-analyzed and high-resolution HLA genotyping was added so that TCR occurrence patterns could be studied. On average, around 230,000 unique TCR beta nucleotide sequences were sequenced per donor among about 400 genotyped donors of the cohort, with roughly 18% of those sequences being non-productive. About 280 gigabases of sequencing data and tens of millions of unique TCR sequences were included in an early release covering roughly 600 HLA-typed donors. The later analysis used no new phenotypic data to find candidate immune exposures, relying instead on TCR beta sequences and their occurrence across donors. Every repertoire in the discovery cohort had been generated on one and the same sequencing platform. Along with the roughly 700-subject first cohort, a separate validation cohort of 120 different subjects was used. The study profiled the T cell repertoires of under 700 subjects by immunosequencing and related them to cytomegalovirus serostatus. The aim of the study was to test whether cataloging public T cell receptors could identify signatures of past pathogen exposure. Of the 350 to 450 genotyped donors, less than 85% were placed in the genetic ancestry cluster associated with self-reported Caucasian donors. The number of typed donors differed by locus: about 629-640 for A, B, C, DRB1 and DQB1; 500 to 550 for DQA1; around 580 for DPA1; and 400 to 480 for DPB1. Both class I and class II loci were covered by HLA typing, at four-digit resolution. Roughly five DR-DQ haplotypes were handled as single units for association and clustering, since linkage in the cohort was strong. In an earlier analysis of a few hundred of the donors, high-throughput TCR beta sequencing was used to judge whether each TCR beta V gene segment behaved as functional or pseudogenic. The study combined high-throughput TCR immunosequencing, statistical association of individual TCRs with disease status, and machine learning to predict cytomegalovirus infection status.

A word on this clone: Its antigen has not been determined.

Libraries came from the immunoSEQ multiplex PCR assay. For the multiplex PCR, a mixture combining 60 forward primers for TCR Vbeta segments and 13 reverse primers for TCR Jbeta segments was used. Amplification of the CDR3 region of rearranged TCR beta genes was performed with a multiplex PCR assay on genomic DNA. On the Illumina HiSeq System, the amplified TCR beta libraries were sequenced as 87-base-pair reads. The original methods were these. Across the roughly 640 repertoires, a later analysis counted tens of millions of unique TCR beta chains, roughly 11 million of which were shared by at least two donors. Raw reads were error-corrected and collapsed into unique sequences with a nearest-neighbor algorithm that merged closely related sequences to remove PCR and sequencing errors. To assign V, D and J gene segments, CDR3 sequences were aligned to IMGT reference sequences. For a sequence to be retained, a match of at least six nucleotides was required to both a V gene segment and a J gene segment. Rearrangements were classified as productive when the CDR3 lacked stop codons and remained in frame with V and J, and all other rearrangements were classified as non-productive. CDR3 was defined according to IMGT convention as the region running from the second conserved V-encoded cysteine to the conserved J-encoded phenylalanine. Sequences without an unambiguous match to a single V gene segment were excluded from the earlier analysis of several hundred of the donors. In an earlier analysis of 450 to 750 of the donors, a V segment was called functional when productive rearrangements were above 56.7%, and segregating when the standard deviation between donors exceeded 5%. A statistical classification framework was built to diagnose cytomegalovirus status from the catalog of TCR beta chain sequences. A later analysis assigned V and J genes by comparing TCR nucleotide sequences with IMGT/GENE-DB human TR gene sequences. In a later analysis, CDR3 sequences and most-parsimonious VDJ recombination scenarios were assigned using the TCRdist pipeline. A later analysis defined each TCR beta chain by its CDR3 amino acid sequence plus V-gene family, and excluded reads lacking a unique V-gene family. To address suspected cross-contamination and a sequencing artifact, a later analysis removed roughly 580 highly shared, low-generation-probability nucleotide sequences. In a later analysis, a clonal expansion index was calculated for each public chain from normalized within-repertoire ranks of inferred template counts. Generation probabilities in a later analysis came from a VDJ recombination model fitted to out-of-frame rearrangements, and those results were checked against IGoR. In a later analysis, TCR-TCR, TCR-HLA and TCR-CMV co-occurrence was scored with hypergeometric tests, and a repertoire-size bias correction was applied to TCR pairs. In a later analysis, false discovery rates were estimated by permuting HLA or CMV assignments 20 times. In a later analysis, co-occurring TCRs were grouped using DBSCAN, with TCRdist sequence similarity added in when clustering inside HLA-allele-positive subsets. Co-occurrence clustering excluded repertoires with fewer than 30,000 or more than 120,000 public chains, plus five with anomalous nucleotide sharing. In its TCRdb copy, this immuneACCESS table keeps in-frame sequences only and misses some clones. Where compared with another copy, unresolved V genes explain less than half of these, and the others have no known cause. The D gene and trimming were derived from the DNA, and the V and J assignments and clone size from that table. The sample table on file contains around 150,000 clones. The biggest ten clones account for about 2.5% of the sample.

From a lookup of the germline V gene (reference sequence), CDR1 and CDR2 are LNHDA and SQIVND. V and J are truncated by 5 bases and 3 bases respectively, leaving an intervening sequence of 13 bases. There are 14 amino acids in the CDR3, from cysteine to phenylalanine inclusive. Solely the CDR3 DNA is kept, with 42 bases framed from the first base. What the work shows at the level of the full study, not this receptor alone: Because the 87-base-pair reads could not distinguish some IMGT-functional V segments, including TRBV6-2 and TRBV6-3, those segments were excluded. In a later analysis, the rate of TCR association differed among HLA loci, with DRB1 alleles having the most associated TCRs and HLA-C alleles having the fewest. In a later analysis, HLA-associated TCR beta chains were found to be more clonally expanded and to have lower generation probabilities than equally common non-associated chains. This cohort had only TCR beta chains sequenced, and the lack of alpha or paired-chain data limited which features could be detected. A cluster of highly shared sequence variants was judged likely to be a technical artifact of the sequencing pipeline. While some public TCRs were present in many individuals, most TCR sequences turned up only very rarely across donors. A further reported finding was that TCR beta sequences accurately predicted the HLA-A and HLA-B alleles for most subjects in the first cohort. The study gave a list of about 150 TCR beta chains associated with cytomegalovirus. Correlated functional status among segregating V segments might reflect linkage disequilibrium, but an unknown experimental factor could not be ruled out. According to a later genetic analysis, donors in an Asian-associated ancestry cluster had fewer N-insertions in productive TCRs than the approximately 690-donor mean. It was suggested by the authors that the approach could potentially be generalized to other disease states and immunological phenotypes. Several of the top co-occurrence clusters appeared to be linked to parvovirus B19, influenza, CMV and Epstein-Barr virus, according to a later analysis. CMV serostatus was the only immune exposure information available for the cohort. A later genetic analysis associated a missense DCLRE1C variant with V-gene and J-gene trimming of TCR beta chains, and an independent cohort replicated the association. In an earlier analysis of around 600 of the donors, most TCR beta V segments appeared in productive rearrangements about 87% or about 30% of the time, broadly matching IMGT annotations. A later analysis associated 16,951 TCR beta sequences with specific HLA alleles at a false discovery rate of 0.05. In vitro tests confirmed that a few of the cytomegalovirus-associated TCR beta chains recognize cytomegalovirus antigens. Presence/absence analyses assumed roughly uniform sequencing depth across donors, an assumption that may not hold. The earlier analysis of about 600 of the donors excluded approximately 15 rarely observed V segments, including chromosome 9 orphons, because counts were too low. Because HLA typing was missing for some donors at each locus, association tests included only the typed subset. Strong co-occurrence of HLA alleles, especially DR and DQ, made assigning TCR associations to individual alleles difficult. The classifier was reported to diagnose cytomegalovirus status with high specificity and sensitivity in both the original cohort and the validation cohort. A later analysis found that most CMV-associated TCR beta chains appeared HLA-restricted, with HLA associations seemingly driven largely by CMV exposure.

The cohort was made up of approximately 670 healthy bone marrow donors. At the time of sampling, all cohort members were nominally healthy, though unrecorded immune exposures were likely present. The donor was CMV seronegative and belonged to the group of 350 or so seronegative cohort members. A peripheral blood sample was provided by each donor, and peripheral blood mononuclear cells were used for TCR beta sequencing. The Qiagen DNeasy Blood Extraction Kit was used to extract genomic DNA from the blood cell samples. The rearrangement combines TRBV19 with TRBJ2-5; 6 matching bases give a weak D call of TRBD1. Sequencing was carried out using PBMCs. The origin of this receptor is a man in his forties in good health and CMV-seronegative. The CDR3 region has the sequence CASSPRYREETQYF. In nucleotides, the sequence is TGTGCCAGTAGTCCCCGCTACAGGGAAGAGACCCAGTACTTC.